This T cell receptor beta chain was identified in a study of early T cells in non-severe SARS-CoV-2 infection. Across the whole study: Sequenced bulk RNA came from whole blood that was unsorted, and chains were unpaired. Study-level points and caveats: There was a bias toward anti-spike CD8 responses in VDJdb matching, which missed private and CD4 specificities.

Individually, cDNA molecules had unique molecular identifiers attached to them. Each CDR3 protein is one row after TCRdb ran MiXCR on the 5' RACE reads. The sample has 68,000 or so distinct CDR3 sequences, 12% seen once. Trimming left V 1 base short and J 0 bases short, with 6 bases between. The CDR3 is made up of 15 amino acids. Germline V lookup: CDR1 KGHSH, CDR2 LQKENI. With regard to this clonotype: What it recognizes is unknown.

This sequence was found in an adult who was a healthcare worker with PCR-confirmed SARS-CoV-2 infection or an uninfected control (not recorded which). Material: whole blood. The chain combines TRBV18 with TRBJ1-4; D is unclear. The CDR3 protein is CASSPRPATNEKLFF. The CDR3, as DNA: TGTGCCAGCTCACCACGGCCAGCAACTAATGAAAAACTGTTTTTT.